The 19 T cell receptor beta chains below all came from one sample that was sequenced in a study of blood T cell repertoires in COVID-19. The method was immunoSEQ multiplex PCR; TCRdb's version includes in-frame clones alone and lacks a portion of them. This table holds about 160,000 clones, 92% found once. The sample comprised peripheral blood. These receptors all come from a man under 40 with COVID-19, enrolled during active disease.

The rearrangement links TRBV5-1 to TRBJ1-1; the D gene is possibly TRBD1 (5 bases). Deletions cut 4 bases from V and 2 bases from J, with 18 bases between. The CDR3 contains 16 residues. Per germline, CDR1 SGHRS and CDR2 YFSETQ. The CDR3 loop reads CASSGAGLMKNTEAFF. The CDR3 DNA sequence: TGCGCCAGCAGCGGGGCGGGGCTGATGAAAAACACTGAAGCTTTCTTT.

This clone has only one observation. The rearrangement joins TRBV10-1 to TRBJ2-5, with 9 bases identical to TRBD2. This CDR3 has 15 residues. Trimming took 2 bases from V and 5 from J; bases not matched to a gene: 6. Germline V gene data show CDR1 as WNHNN and CDR2 as SYGVQD (reference sequence). As DNA, the CDR3 is TGCGCCAGCAGTGAGGTAGCGGGAGAGTGGGAGACCCAGTACTTC. Translation: CASSEVAGEWETQYF.

CDR3 nucleotide sequence: TGCGCCAGCAGCCAAGGTCCCACAGGGAACCAAGAGACCCAGTACTTC. It is translated as CASSQGPTGNQETQYF. The J gene is TRBJ2-5, the V gene TRBV4-1; TRBD1 might be the D (6 bases). This CDR3 is 16 amino acids long. From germline, CDR1 is MGHRA and CDR2 YSYEKL. V was trimmed by 1 base and J by 0 bases, leaving 12 bases between them.

This chain connects TRBV27 to TRBJ2-2, with D uncertain. V lost 3 bases and J 0 bases, leaving 2 bases between the germline ends. CDR3 length: 13 residues. The germline V gene has CDR1 MNHEY and CDR2 SMNVEV (reference sequence). The CDR3 loop reads CASSFTNTGELFF. CDR3 nucleotide sequence: TGTGCCAGCAGTTTCACGAACACCGGGGAGCTGTTTTTT.

CDR3 protein: CASSYATDQETQYF. The CDR3 nucleotides are TGTGCCAGCAGTTACGCGACTGATCAAGAGACCCAGTACTTC. The rearrangement joins TRBV6-2 or TRBV6-3 to TRBJ2-5; D remains unclear. Germline V gene lookup returns CDR1 MNHEY and CDR2 SVGEGT. V was trimmed by 2 bases and J by 2 bases, leaving 9 bases between them. The CDR3 has 14 amino acids.

The gene calls are TRBV19 and TRBJ2-2; D may be TRBD1 (5 bases). This CDR3 comprises 16 residues. CDR1 is LNHDA and CDR2 is SQIVND in the germline V gene (reference sequence). Trimming took 3 bases from V and 5 from J, leaving 16 bases between them. The CDR3 coding sequence is TGTGCCAGTAGTATGGCCGGCAGGGCCGCTACCGGGGAGCTGTTTTTT. Amino acid sequence: CASSMAGRAATGELFF. The full variable domain, completed using reference TRBV19 and TRBJ2-2, is DGGITQSPKYLFRKEGQNVTLSCEQNLNHDAMYWYRQDPGQGLRLIYYSQIVNDFQKGDIAEGYSVSREKKESFPLTVTSAQKNPTAFYLCASSMAGRAATGELFFGEGSRLTVL.

This rearrangement joins TRBV18 to TRBJ2-1; weak D call: TRBD1 (5 bases). V was cut by 2 bases and J by 4 bases, with 9 bases left in between. CDR3 length: 14 amino acids. CDR1 and CDR2 (germline): KGHSH, LQKENI. CDR3 DNA sequence: TGTGCCAGCTCACCAATAAGACAGTACAATGAGCAGTTCTTC. This sequence encodes CASSPIRQYNEQFF.

The J gene is TRBJ2-7, the V gene TRBV6-2 or TRBV6-3, with TRBD2 matching 7 bases. The CDR3 is made up of 13 amino acids. Germline loops: CDR1 MNHEY, CDR2 SVGEGT. J was trimmed by 5 bases and V by 5 bases; bases with no gene match: 6. The CDR3 DNA follows: TGTGCCAGCAGTACGGGACTAAGGAACGAGCAGTACTTC. It encodes CASSTGLRNEQYF.

The rearrangement links TRBV6-2 or TRBV6-3 to TRBJ1-2; tentatively, D is TRBD1 (6 bases). The CDR3 runs to 13 residues. V was shortened by 6 bases and J by 7 bases, with 15 bases between the two germline ends. Germline CDR1 and CDR2: MNHEY and SVGEGT. The CDR3, as DNA: TGTGCCAGCAGCATCGGACAGTTCTTTGGCTACACCTTC. Amino acid sequence: CASSIGQFFGYTF.

V and J are TRBV5-1 and TRBJ2-2; TRBD1 matches 10 bases. V was pared by 2 bases and J by 4 bases, with 5 bases of the junction left unmatched. The CDR3 is made up of 16 amino acids. Germline CDR1 is SGHRS and CDR2 is YFSETQ. The CDR3 protein is CASSFEGQGSTGELFF. For the CDR3, the DNA is TGCGCCAGCAGCTTTGAGGGACAGGGGAGCACCGGGGAGCTGTTTTTT.

CDR3 protein: CASSFRGGREKLFF. The CDR3 bases are TGTGCCAGCAGCTTCAGGGGCGGGCGAGAAAAACTGTTTTTT. This chain uses TRBV13 with TRBJ1-4, with D tentatively TRBD1 (6 bases). Between the trimmed V and J ends, which lost 3 bases and 8 bases, there was a span of 13 bases. The length of the CDR3 is 14 residues. The germline V gene encodes CDR1 PRHDT and CDR2 FYEKMQ (reference sequence).

The count of this clone is one. The rearrangement joins TRBV6-2 or TRBV6-3 to TRBJ1-2; 7 nucleotides line up with TRBD1. CDR1 is MNHEY and CDR2 is SVGEGT in the germline V gene. CDR3 length equals 13 residues. Trimming took 5 bases from V and 6 from J; bases not matched to a gene: 6. The CDR3: CASSPRQGNGYTF. CDR3 nucleotides: TGTGCCAGCAGTCCCCGACAGGGAAATGGCTACACCTTC.

This chain links TRBV4-2 with TRBJ1-2, with 7 nucleotides matching TRBD1. Germline V CDR1 and CDR2: LGHNA, YNFKEQ. The junction had 5 bases not matched to a gene; V was cut back by 1 base and J by 0 bases. The CDR3 loop spans 16 amino acids. The CDR3 loop reads CASSQGGDRANYGYTF. DNA for the CDR3: TGTGCCAGCAGCCAAGGAGGGGACAGAGCTAACTATGGCTACACCTTC.

The chain combines TRBV27 with TRBJ1-6; TRBD1 is a possible D gene (5 bases). Germline V CDR1 and CDR2: MNHEY, SMNVEV (reference sequence). Between the trimmed V and J ends, which lost 2 bases and 8 bases, there was a span of 13 bases. The CDR3 is 15 amino acids. The CDR3 DNA reads as TGTGCCAGCAGTTTAAGGCAGGGTATGGATTCACCCCTCCACTTT. It encodes CASSLRQGMDSPLHF.

The chain couples TRBV5-1 to TRBJ1-2; 8 bases are a match to TRBD1. The germline V gene encodes CDR1 SGHRS and CDR2 YFSETQ. The CDR3 has 14 amino acids. The junction had 7 bases not matched to a gene; V was cut back by 4 bases and J by 5 bases. The CDR3 is CASSAPTGAYGYTF. In nucleotides, the CDR3 is TGCGCCAGCAGCGCCCCGACAGGGGCGTATGGCTACACCTTC.

This chain links TRBV10-3 with TRBJ1-1; no definite D call. V was shortened by 8 bases and J by 0 bases, with 10 bases between the two germline ends. The CDR3 is 13 amino acids. Germline assignment: CDR1 ENHRY and CDR2 SYGVKD. The CDR3 loop reads CAIAGRLNTEAFF. The CDR3 nucleotides read TGTGCCATCGCCGGGAGGCTGAACACTGAAGCTTTCTTT.

The V call is TRBV12-3 or TRBV12-4, the J call TRBJ1-1; 9 positions match TRBD1. J was trimmed by 8 bases and V by 5 bases; bases with no gene match: 3. The CDR3 runs to 12 residues. The CDR3 DNA reads as TGTGCCAGCAGTCGCGGGACAGGGGAAGCTTTCTTT. Its protein product is CASSRGTGEAFF.

The V and J genes are TRBV12-3 or TRBV12-4 and TRBJ1-1; D not resolved. CDR3 size: 13 residues. The V end lost 6 bases, the J end lost 3 bases, and 11 bases lay between the germline ends. The CDR3 spells CASSHGPYTEAFF. The DNA of the CDR3 is TGTGCCAGCAGCCACGGTCCTTACACTGAAGCTTTCTTT.

The V and J genes are TRBV10-3 and TRBJ1-2; D might be TRBD1 (6 bases). Germline values: CDR1 ENHRY, CDR2 SYGVKD. V was shortened by 5 bases and J by 2 bases, with 12 bases between the two germline ends. CDR3 length equals 14 residues. CDR3 loop: CAISPGTQNYGYTF. CDR3 DNA: TGTGCCATCAGTCCCGGGACACAAAACTATGGCTACACCTTC.